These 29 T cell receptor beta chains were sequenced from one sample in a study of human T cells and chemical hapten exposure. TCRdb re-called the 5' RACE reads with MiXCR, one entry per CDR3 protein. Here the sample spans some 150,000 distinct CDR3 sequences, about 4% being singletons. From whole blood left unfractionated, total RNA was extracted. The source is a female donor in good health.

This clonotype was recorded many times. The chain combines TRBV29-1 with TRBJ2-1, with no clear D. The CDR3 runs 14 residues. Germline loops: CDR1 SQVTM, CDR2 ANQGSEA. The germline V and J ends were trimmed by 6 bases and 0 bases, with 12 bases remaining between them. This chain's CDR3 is CSVPGRSSYNEQFF. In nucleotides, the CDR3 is TGCAGCGTCCCGGGCCGATCCTCCTACAATGAGCAGTTCTTC.

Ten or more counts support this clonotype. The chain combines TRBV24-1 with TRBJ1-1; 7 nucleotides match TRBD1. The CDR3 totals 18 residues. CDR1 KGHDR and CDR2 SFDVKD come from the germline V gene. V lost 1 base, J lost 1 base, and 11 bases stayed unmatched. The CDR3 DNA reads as TGTGCCACCAGTGATTTTAATGTTTCGGGGACAGCGAACACTGAAGCTTTCTTT. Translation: CATSDFNVSGTANTEAFF.

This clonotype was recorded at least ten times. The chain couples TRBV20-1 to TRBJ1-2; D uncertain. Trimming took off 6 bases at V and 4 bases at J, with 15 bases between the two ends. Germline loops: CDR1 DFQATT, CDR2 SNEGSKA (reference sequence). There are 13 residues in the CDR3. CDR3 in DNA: TGCAGTGCCCGGTCGGGAGTTCCCTATGGCTACACCTTC. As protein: CSARSGVPYGYTF.

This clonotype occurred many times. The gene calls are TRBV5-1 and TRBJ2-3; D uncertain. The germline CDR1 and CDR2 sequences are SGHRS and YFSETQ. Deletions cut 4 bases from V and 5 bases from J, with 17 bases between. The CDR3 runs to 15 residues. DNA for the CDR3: TGCGCCAGCAGCCGGACGAATAGAGTGGGAGATACGCAGTATTTT. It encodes CASSRTNRVGDTQYF.

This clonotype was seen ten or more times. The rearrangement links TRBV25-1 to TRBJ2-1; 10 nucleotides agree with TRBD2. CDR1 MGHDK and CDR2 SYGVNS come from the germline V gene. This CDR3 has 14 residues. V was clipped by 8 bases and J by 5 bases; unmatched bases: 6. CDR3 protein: CASLNSGGHNEQFF. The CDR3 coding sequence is TGTGCCAGCCTAAATAGCGGGGGGCACAATGAGCAGTTCTTC.

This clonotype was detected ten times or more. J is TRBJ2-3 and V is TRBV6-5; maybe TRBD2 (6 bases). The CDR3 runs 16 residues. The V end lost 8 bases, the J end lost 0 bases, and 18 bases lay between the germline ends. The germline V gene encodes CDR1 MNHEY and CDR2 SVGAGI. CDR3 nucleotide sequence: TGTGCCAGCGCTCTCCTAGGACTATCGAGCACAGATACGCAGTATTTT. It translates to CASALLGLSSTDTQYF.

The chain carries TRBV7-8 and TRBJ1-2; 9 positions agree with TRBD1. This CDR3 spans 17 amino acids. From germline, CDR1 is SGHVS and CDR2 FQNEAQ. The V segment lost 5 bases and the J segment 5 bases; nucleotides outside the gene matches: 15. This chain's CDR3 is CASSRPAGTGKGYGYTF. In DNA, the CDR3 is TGTGCCAGCAGCCGCCCGGCCGGGACAGGGAAAGGATATGGCTACACCTTC.

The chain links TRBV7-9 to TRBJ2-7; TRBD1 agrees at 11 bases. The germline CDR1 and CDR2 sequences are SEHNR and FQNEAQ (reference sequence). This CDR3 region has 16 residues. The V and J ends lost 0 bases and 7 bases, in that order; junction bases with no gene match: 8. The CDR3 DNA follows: TGTGCCAGCAGCTTAGCCCGCTCCGGGACAGGGGGTGAGCAGTACTTC. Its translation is CASSLARSGTGGEQYF. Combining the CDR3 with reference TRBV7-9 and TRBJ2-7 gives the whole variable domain DTGVSQNPRHKITKRGQNVTFRCDPISEHNRLYWYRQTLGQGPEFLTYFQNEAQLEKSRLLSDRFSAERPKGSFSTLEIQRTEQGDSAMYLCASSLARSGTGGEQYFGPGTRLTVT.

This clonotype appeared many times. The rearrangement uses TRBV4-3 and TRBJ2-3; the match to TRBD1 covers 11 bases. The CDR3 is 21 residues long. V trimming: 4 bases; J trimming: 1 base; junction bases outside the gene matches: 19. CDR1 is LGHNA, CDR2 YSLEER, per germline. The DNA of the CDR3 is TGCGCCAGCAGCCCACAGGTTTCCGGGACAGGGGGTGTTTTTGGCACAGATACGCAGTATTTT. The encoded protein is CASSPQVSGTGGVFGTDTQYF.

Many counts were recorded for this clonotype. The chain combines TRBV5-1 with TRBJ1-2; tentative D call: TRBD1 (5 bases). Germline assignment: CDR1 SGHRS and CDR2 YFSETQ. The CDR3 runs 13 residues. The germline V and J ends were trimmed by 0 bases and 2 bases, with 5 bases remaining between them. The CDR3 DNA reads TGCGCCAGCAGCTTGGACAGGAACTATGGCTACACCTTC. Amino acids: CASSLDRNYGYTF.

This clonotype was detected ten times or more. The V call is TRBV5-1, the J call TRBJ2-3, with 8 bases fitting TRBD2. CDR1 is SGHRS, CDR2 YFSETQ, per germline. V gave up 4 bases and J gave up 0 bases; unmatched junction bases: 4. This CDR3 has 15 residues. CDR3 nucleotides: TGCGCCAGCAGCGGAGCGGGGGATAGCACAGATACGCAGTATTTT. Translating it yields CASSGAGDSTDTQYF. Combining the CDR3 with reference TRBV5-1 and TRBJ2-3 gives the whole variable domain KAGVTQTPRYLIKTRGQQVTLSCSPISGHRSVSWYQQTPGQGLQFLFEYFSETQRNKGNFPGRFSGRQFSNSRSEMNVSTLELGDSALYLCASSGAGDSTDTQYFGPGTRLTVL.

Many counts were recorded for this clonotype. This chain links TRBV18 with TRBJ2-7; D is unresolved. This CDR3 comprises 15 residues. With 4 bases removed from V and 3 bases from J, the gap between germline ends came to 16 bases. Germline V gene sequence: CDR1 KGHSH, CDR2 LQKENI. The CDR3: CASSRLTNLLYEQYF. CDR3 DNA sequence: TGTGCCAGCTCACGGTTGACAAACCTCCTCTACGAGCAGTACTTC.

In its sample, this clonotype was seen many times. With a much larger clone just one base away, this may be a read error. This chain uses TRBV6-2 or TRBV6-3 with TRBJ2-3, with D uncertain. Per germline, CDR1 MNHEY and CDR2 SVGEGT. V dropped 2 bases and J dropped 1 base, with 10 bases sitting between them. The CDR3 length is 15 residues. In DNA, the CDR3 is TGTGCCAGCAGTTACAAAGGCGAACGCACAGATACGCAGTATTTT. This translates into CASSYKGERTDTQYF.

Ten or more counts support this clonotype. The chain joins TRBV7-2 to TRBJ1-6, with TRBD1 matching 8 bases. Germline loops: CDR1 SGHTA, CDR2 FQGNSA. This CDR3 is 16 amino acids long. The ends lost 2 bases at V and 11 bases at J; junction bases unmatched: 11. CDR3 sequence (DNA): TGTGCCAGCAGCTTAAGAGTGGGACAGGTTATGACACCCCTCCACTTT. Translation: CASSLRVGQVMTPLHF. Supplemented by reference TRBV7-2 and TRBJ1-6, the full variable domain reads GAGVSQSPSNKVTEKGKDVELRCDPISGHTALYWYRQSLGQGLEFLIYFQGNSAPDKSGLPSDRFSAERTGGSVSTLTIQRTQQEDSAVYLCASSLRVGQVMTPLHFGNGTRLTVT.

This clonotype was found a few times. The CDR3 region is CASSSTGVEQYF. The CDR3 DNA follows: TGTGCCAGCAGTTCCACGGGGGTCGAGCAGTACTTC. The genes are TRBV28 and TRBJ2-7; tentative D call: TRBD2 (6 bases). The germline CDR1 and CDR2 sequences are MDHEN and SYDVKM. CDR3 length equals 12 residues. Between the trimmed V and J ends, which lost 4 bases and 6 bases, there was a span of 10 bases. The full variable domain, in which reference TRBV28 and TRBJ2-7 provide the parts outside the CDR3, is DVKVTQSSRYLVKRTGEKVFLECVQDMDHENMFWYRQDPGLGLRLIYFSYDVKMKEKGDIPEGYSVSREKKERFSLILESASTNQTSMYLCASSSTGVEQYFGPGTRLTVT.

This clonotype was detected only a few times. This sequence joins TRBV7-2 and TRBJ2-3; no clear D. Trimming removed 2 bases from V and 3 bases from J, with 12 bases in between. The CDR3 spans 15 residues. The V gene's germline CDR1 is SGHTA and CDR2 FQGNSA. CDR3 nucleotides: TGTGCCAGCAGCTTACTTGAGATAAGGACAGATACGCAGTATTTT. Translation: CASSLLEIRTDTQYF.

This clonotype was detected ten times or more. The CDR3 sequence is CASSPPSSYEQYF. The CDR3 bases are TGTGCCAGCAGCCCGCCGAGCTCCTACGAGCAGTACTTC. The chain carries TRBV7-9 and TRBJ2-7; no definite D call. Germline loops: CDR1 SEHNR, CDR2 FQNEAQ (reference sequence). Trimming stripped 5 bases from V and 0 bases from J, with 8 bases between. The CDR3 totals 13 residues. The complete variable domain, with remaining parts taken from reference TRBV7-9 and TRBJ2-7, reads DTGVSQNPRHKITKRGQNVTFRCDPISEHNRLYWYRQTLGQGPEFLTYFQNEAQLEKSRLLSDRFSAERPKGSFSTLEIQRTEQGDSAMYLCASSPPSSYEQYFGPGTRLTVT.

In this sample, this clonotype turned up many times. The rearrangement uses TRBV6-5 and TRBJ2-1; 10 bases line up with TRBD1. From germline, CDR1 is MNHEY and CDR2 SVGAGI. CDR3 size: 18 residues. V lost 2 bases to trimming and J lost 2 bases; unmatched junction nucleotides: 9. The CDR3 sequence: CASSYLQFGTGAYNEQFF. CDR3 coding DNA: TGTGCCAGCAGTTACCTTCAGTTCGGGACAGGGGCCTACAATGAGCAGTTCTTC.

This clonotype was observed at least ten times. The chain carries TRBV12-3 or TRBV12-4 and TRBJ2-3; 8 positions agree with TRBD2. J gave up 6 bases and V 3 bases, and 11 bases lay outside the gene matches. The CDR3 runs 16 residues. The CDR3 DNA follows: TGTGCCAGCAGTTTTAGCGGGACGGGGGAGGCGGATACGCAGTATTTT. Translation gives CASSFSGTGEADTQYF.

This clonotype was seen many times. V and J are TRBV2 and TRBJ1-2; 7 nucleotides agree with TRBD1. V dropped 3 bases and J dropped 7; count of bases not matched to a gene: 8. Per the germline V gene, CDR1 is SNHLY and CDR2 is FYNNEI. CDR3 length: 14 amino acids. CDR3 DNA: TGTGCCAGCAGTGAGGTACAGGGGCGCATTGGCTACACCTTC. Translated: CASSEVQGRIGYTF.

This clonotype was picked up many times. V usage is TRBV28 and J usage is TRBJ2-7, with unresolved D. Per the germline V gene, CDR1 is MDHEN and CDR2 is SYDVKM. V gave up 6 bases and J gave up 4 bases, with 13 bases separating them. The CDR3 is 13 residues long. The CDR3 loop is CASRSNWVYEQYF. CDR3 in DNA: TGTGCCAGCAGAAGTAACTGGGTATACGAGCAGTACTTC.

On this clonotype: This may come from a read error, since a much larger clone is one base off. The CDR3 nucleotides are TGTGCGAGAGGCCGAGGGACAGAGCAAATAGATAGAAATCAGCCCCAGCATTTT. As protein: CARGRGTEQIDRNQPQHF. The V and J genes are TRBV6-2 or TRBV6-3 and TRBJ1-5, with TRBD1 matching 7 bases. This CDR3 is 18 amino acids long. Germline values: CDR1 MNHEY, CDR2 SVGEGT.

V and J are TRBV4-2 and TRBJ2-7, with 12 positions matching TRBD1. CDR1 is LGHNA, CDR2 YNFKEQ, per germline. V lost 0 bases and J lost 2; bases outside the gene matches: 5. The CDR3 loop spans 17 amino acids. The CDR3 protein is CASSQEKGTGGTYEQYF. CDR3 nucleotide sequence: TGTGCCAGCAGCCAAGAGAAAGGGACAGGGGGCACCTACGAGCAGTACTTC.

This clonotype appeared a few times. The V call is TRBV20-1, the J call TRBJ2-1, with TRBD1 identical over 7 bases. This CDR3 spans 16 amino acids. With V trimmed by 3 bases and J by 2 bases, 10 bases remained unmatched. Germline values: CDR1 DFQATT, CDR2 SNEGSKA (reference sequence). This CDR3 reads CSASPPTGVTYNEQFF. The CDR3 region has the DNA TGCAGTGCTAGCCCCCCTACAGGGGTGACCTACAATGAGCAGTTCTTC.

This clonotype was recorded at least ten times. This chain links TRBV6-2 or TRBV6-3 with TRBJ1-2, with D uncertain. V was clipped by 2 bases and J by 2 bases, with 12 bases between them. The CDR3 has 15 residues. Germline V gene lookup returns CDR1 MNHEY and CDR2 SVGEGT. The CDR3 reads CASSYGWRRNYGYTF. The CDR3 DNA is TGTGCCAGCAGTTACGGGTGGAGGAGGAACTATGGCTACACCTTC.

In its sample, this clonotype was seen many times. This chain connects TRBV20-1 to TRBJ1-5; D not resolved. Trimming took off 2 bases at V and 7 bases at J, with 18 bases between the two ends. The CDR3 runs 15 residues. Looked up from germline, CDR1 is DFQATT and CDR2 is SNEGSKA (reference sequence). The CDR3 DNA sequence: TGCAGTGCTAGACACCGGGAGGAAAGCCGGCAGCCCCAGCATTTT. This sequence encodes CSARHREESRQPQHF.

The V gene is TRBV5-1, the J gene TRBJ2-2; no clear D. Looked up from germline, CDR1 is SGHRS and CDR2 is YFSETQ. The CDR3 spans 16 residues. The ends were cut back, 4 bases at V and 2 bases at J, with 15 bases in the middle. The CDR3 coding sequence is TGCGCCAGCAGCCGGAACTTAGGCGGTAACACCGGGGAGCTGTTTTTT. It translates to CASSRNLGGNTGELFF.

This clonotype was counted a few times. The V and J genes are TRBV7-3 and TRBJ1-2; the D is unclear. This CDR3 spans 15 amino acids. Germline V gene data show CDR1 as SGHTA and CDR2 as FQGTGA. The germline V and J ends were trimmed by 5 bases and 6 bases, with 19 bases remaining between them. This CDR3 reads CASSLPRDRWDGYTF. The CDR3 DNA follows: TGTGCCAGCAGCCTCCCCCGGGATCGTTGGGATGGCTACACCTTC.

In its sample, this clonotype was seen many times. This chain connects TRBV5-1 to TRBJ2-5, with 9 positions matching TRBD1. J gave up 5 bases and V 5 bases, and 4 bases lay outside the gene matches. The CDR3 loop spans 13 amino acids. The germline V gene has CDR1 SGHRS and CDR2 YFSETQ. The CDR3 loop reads CASRGTGLETQYF. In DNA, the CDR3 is TGCGCCAGCAGAGGGACAGGGTTGGAGACCCAGTACTTC.